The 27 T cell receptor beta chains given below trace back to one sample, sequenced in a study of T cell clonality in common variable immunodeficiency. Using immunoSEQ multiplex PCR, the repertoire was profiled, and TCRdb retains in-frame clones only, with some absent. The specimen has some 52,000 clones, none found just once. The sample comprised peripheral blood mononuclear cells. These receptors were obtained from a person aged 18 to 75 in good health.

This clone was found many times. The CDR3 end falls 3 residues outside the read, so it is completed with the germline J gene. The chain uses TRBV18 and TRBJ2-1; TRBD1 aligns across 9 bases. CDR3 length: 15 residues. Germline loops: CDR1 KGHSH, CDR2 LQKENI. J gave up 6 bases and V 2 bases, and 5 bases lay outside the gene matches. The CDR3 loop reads CASSPWDRVSNEQFF. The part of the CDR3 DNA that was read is TGTGCCAGCTCACCATGGGACAGGGTCTCCAATGAG.

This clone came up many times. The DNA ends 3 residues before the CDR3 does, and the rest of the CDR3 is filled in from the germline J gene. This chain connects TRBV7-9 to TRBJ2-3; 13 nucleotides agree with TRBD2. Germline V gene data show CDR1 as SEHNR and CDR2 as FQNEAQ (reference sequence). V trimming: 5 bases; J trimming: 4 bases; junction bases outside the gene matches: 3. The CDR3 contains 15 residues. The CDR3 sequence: CASSILAGGSDTQYF. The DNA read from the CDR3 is TGTGCCAGCAGCATACTAGCGGGAGGGTCAGATACG. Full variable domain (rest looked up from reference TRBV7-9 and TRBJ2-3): DTGVSQNPRHKITKRGQNVTFRCDPISEHNRLYWYRQTLGQGPEFLTYFQNEAQLEKSRLLSDRFSAERPKGSFSTLEIQRTEQGDSAMYLCASSILAGGSDTQYFGPGTRLTVL.

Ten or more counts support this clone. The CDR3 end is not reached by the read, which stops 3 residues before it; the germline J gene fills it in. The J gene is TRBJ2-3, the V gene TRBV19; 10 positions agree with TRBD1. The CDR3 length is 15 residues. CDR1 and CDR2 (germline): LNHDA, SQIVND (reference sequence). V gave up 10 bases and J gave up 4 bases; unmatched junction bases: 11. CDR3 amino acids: CAISTGTGEADTQYF. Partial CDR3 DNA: TGTGCCATCTCCACCGGGACAGGGGAAGCAGATACG.

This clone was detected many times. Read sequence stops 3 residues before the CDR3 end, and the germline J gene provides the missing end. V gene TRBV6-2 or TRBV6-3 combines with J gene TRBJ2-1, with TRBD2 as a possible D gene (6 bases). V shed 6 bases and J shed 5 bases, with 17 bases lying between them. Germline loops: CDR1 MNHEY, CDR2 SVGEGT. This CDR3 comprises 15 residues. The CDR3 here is CASSPERGGDNEQFF. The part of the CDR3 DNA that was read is TGTGCCAGCAGCCCCGAGCGAGGCGGGGACAATGAG.

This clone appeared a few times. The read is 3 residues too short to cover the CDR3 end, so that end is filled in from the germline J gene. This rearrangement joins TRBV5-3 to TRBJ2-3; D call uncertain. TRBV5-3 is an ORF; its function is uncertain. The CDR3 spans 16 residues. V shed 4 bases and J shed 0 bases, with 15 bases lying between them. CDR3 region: CARSPRNLTSTDTQYF. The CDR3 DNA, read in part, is TGTGCCAGAAGCCCCAGGAACCTTACTAGCACAGATACG.

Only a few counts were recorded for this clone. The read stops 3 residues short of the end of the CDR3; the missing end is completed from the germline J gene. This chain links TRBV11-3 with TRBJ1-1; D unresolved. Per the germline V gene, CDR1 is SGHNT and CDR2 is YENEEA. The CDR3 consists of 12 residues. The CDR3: CASSLMGQEAFF. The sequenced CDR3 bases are TGTGCCAGCAGCTTAATGGGCCAAGAA. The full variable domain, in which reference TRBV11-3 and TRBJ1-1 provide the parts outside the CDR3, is EAGVVQSPRYKIIEKKQPVAFWCNPISGHNTLYWYLQNLGQGPELLIRYENEEAVDDSQLPKDRFSAERLKGVDSTLKIQPAELGDSAVYLCASSLMGQEAFFGQGTRLTVV.

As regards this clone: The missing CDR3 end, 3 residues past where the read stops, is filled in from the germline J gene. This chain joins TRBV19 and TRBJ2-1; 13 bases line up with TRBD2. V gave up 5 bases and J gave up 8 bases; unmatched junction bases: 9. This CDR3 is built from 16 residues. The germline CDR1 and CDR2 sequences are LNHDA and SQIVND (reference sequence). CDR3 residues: CASSLLAGGPPDEQFF. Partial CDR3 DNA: TGTGCCAGTAGTTTACTAGCGGGAGGGCCTCCCGATGAG.

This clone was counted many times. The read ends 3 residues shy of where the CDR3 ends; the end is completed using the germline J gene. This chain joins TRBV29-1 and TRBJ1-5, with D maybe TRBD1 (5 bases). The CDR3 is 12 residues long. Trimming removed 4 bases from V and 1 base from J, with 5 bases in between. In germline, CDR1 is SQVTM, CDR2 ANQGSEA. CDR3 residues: CSVGQSNQPQHF. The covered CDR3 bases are TGCAGCGTTGGACAGAGCAATCAGCCC. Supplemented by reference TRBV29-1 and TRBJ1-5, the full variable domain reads SAVISQKPSRDICQRGTSLTIQCQVDSQVTMMFWYRQQPGQSLTLIATANQGSEATYESGFVIDKFPISRPNLTFSTLTVSNMSPEDSSIYLCSVGQSNQPQHFGDGTRLSIL.

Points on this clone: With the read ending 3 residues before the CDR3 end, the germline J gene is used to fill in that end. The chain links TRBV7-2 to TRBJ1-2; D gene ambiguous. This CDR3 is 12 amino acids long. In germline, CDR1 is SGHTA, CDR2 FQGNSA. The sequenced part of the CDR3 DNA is TGTGCCAGCAGCCCCTTCACAGATACC. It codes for CASSPFTDT. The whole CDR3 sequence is CASSPFTDTYTF.

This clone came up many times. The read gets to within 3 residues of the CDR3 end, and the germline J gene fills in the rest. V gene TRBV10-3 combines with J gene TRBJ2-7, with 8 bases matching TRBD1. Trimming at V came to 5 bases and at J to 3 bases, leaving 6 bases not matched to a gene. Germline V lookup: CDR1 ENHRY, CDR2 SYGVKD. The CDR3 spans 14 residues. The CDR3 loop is CAISHTDRVYEQYF. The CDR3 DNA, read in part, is TGTGCCATCAGTCATACGGACAGGGTCTACGAG.

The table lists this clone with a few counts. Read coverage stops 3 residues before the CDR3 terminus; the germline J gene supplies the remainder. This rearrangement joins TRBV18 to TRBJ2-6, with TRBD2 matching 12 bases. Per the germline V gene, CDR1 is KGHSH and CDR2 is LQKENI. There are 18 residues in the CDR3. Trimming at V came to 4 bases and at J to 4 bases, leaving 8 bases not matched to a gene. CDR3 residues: CASSLTSGSSSGANVLTF. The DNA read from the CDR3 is TGTGCCAGCTCACTGACTAGCGGGAGCTCCTCAGGGGCCAACGTC.

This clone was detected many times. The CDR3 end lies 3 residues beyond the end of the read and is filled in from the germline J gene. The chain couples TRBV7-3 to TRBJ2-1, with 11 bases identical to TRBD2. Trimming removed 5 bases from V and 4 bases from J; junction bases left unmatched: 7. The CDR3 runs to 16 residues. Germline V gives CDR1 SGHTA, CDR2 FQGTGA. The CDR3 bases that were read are TGTGCCAGCAGCCCTACCGGACTAGCGGGTTACAATGAG. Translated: CASSPTGLAGYNE. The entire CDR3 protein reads CASSPTGLAGYNEQFF.

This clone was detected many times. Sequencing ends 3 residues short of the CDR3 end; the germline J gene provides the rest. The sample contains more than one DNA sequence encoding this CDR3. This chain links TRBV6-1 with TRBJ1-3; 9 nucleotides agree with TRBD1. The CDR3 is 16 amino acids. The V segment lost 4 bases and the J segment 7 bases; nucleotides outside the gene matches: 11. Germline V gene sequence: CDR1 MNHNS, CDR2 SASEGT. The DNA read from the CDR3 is TGTGCCAGCAGTGCCCACCGGGACAGGGAATGGAACACC. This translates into CASSAHRDREWNT. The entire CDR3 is CASSAHRDREWNTIYF.

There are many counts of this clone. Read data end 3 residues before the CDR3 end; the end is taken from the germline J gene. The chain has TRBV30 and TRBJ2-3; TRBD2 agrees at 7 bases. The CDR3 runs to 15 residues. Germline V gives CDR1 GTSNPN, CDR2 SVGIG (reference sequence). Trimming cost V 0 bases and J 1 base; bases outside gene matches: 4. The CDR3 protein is CAWSVAGDGTDTQYF. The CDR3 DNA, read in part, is TGTGCCTGGAGTGTTGCGGGAGATGGCACAGATACG.

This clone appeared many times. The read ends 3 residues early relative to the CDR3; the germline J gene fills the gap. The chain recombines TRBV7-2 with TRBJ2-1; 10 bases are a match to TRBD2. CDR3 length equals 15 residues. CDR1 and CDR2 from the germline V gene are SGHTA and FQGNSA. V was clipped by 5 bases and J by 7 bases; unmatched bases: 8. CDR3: CASSRLAGVRNEQFF. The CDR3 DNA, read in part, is TGTGCCAGCAGCCGCCTAGCGGGAGTACGAAATGAG.

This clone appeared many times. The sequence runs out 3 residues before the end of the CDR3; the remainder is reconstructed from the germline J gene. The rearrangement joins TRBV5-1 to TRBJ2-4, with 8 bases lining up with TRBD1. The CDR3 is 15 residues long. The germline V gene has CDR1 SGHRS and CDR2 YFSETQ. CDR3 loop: CASSSDRDRPGVQYF. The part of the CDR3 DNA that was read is TGCGCCAGCAGCTCAGACCGGGACAGGCCCGGGGTT.

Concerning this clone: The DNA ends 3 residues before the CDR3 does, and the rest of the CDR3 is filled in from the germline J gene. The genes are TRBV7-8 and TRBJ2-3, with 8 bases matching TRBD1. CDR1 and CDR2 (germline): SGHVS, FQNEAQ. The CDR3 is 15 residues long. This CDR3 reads CASSLGAGGVQPQYF. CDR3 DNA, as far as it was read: TGTGCCAGCAGCTTAGGGGCAGGGGGCGTGCAGCCG.

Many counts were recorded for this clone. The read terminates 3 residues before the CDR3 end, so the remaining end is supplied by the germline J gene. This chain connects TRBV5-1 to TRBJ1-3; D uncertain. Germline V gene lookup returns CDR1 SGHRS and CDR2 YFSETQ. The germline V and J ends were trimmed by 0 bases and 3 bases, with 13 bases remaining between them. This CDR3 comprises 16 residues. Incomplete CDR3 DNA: TGCGCCAGCAGCTTGGTTGGCCAAAAATTTGGAAACACC. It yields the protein CASSLVGQKFGNT. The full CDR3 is CASSLVGQKFGNTIYF.

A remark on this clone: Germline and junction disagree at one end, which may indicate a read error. CDR3 DNA, as far as it was read: TGTGCCAGCGGCTTTTTAGCGGGAGTGGGCAATGAG. It translates to CASGFLAGVGNE. The whole CDR3 protein is CASGFLAGVGNEQFF. The chain joins TRBV5-6 to TRBJ2-1; 9 bases are a match to TRBD2. Read sequence stops 3 residues before the CDR3 end, and the germline J gene provides the missing end. The CDR3 is 15 residues long. CDR1 SGHDT and CDR2 YYEEEE come from the germline V gene.

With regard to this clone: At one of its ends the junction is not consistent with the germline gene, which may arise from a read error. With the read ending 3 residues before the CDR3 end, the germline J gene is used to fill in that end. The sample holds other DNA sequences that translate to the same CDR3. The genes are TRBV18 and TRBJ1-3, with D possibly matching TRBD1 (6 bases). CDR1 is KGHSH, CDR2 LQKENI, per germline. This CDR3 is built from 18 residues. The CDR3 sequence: CASSRQTTTGFSGNTIYF. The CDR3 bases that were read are TGTGCCAGCTCACGCCAAACAACCACAGGGTTCTCTGGAAACACT.

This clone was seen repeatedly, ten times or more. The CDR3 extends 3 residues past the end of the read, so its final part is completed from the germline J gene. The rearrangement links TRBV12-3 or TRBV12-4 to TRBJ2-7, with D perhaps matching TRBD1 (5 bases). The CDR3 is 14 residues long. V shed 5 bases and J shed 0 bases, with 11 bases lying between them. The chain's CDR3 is CASSPSRASYEQYF. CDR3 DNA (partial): TGTGCCAGCAGTCCCAGCAGGGCCTCCTACGAG.

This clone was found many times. The CDR3 region is CASSDPTGSSYNEYTF. The CDR3 bases that were read are TGCGCCAGCAGTGACCCAACGGGGAGCTCCTACAATGAG. This rearrangement joins TRBV10-1 to TRBJ1-2; D remains ambiguous. The read gets to within 3 residues of the CDR3 end, and the germline J gene fills in the rest. The CDR3 runs to 16 residues. In germline, CDR1 is WNHNN, CDR2 SYGVQD (reference sequence).

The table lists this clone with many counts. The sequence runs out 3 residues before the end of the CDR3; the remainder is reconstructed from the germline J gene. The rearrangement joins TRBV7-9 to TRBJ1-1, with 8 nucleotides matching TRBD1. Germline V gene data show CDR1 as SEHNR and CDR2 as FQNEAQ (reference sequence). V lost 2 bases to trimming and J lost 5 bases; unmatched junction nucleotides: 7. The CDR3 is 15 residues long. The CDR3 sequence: CASSLIGQGGTEAFF. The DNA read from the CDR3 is TGTGCCAGCAGCTTAATCGGACAGGGAGGTACTGAA.

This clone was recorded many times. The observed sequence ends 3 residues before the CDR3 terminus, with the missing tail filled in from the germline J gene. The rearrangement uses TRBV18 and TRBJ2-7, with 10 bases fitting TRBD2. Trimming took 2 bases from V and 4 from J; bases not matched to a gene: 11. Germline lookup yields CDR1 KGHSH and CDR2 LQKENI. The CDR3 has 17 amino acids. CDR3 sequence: CASSPSRLAGSKYEQYF. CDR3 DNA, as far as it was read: TGTGCCAGCTCACCATCTCGACTAGCGGGTTCCAAGTACGAG.

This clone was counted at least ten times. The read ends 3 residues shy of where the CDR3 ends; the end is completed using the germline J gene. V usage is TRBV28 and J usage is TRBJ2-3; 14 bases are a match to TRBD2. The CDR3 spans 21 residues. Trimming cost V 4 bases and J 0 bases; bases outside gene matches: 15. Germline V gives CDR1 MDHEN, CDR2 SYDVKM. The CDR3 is CASSSLDVTSGREPSTDTQYF. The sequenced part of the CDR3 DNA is TGTGCCAGCAGTTCGCTTGATGTGACTAGCGGGAGGGAACCTAGCACAGATACG.

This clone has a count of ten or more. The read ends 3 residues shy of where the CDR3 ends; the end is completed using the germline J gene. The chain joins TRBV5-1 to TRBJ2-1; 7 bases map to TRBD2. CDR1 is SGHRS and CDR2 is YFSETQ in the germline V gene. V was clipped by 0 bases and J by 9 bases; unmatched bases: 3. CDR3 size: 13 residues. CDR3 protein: CASSLAGEGEQFF. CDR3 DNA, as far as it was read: TGCGCCAGCAGCTTGGCCGGGGAGGGTGAG.

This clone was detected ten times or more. The part of the CDR3 DNA that was read is TGTGCCAGCAGTGACGGGACAGGGAAAAAAGCCCAAGAGACC. Translated: CASSDGTGKKAQET. The complete CDR3 sequence is CASSDGTGKKAQETQYF. V gene TRBV6-4 combines with J gene TRBJ2-5; 9 bases are a match to TRBD1. The read terminates 3 residues ahead of where the CDR3 ends, so the germline J gene completes it. Germline V gene data show CDR1 as MRHNA and CDR2 as SNTAGT. J lost 1 base, V lost 2 bases, and 8 bases had no gene match. The CDR3 sequence is 17 residues long.